These T cell receptor beta chains were read from a single sample in a study of blood T cell repertoires in COVID-19. Profiling relied on immunoSEQ multiplex PCR, and the TCRdb table lists in-frame clones only, not all of them. The table includes under 200,000 clones, 75% to 95% detected once. Sequenced material: peripheral blood. The receptors stem from a man aged 50-59 years with acute or convalescent COVID-19. Each CDR3 is given with its conserved first and last residue. D genes are given only for firm matches. Clone size appears in some rows only: once, few, many, or a class for an expanded clone.

J,D,size,V,DNA,CDR3
TRBJ2-2,TRBD2,-,TRBV9,TGTGCCAGCAGCGCAGCGCCCGGGACTAGTCGCACCGGGGAGCTGTTTTTT,CASSAAPGTSRTGELFF
TRBJ1-5,TRBD1,once,TRBV5-8,TGTGCCAGCAGCTCACAGGGGCGGGGTGGTCAGCCCCAGCATTTT,CASSSQGRGGQPQHF
TRBJ2-7,-,-,TRBV27,TGTGCCAGCAGTTTATCTCACGGAGCCTCACTCCACGAGCAGTACTTC,CASSLSHGASLHEQYF
TRBJ1-4,-,-,TRBV11-2,TGTGCCAGCAGCCAAAATTATGAAAAACTGTTTTTT,CASSQNYEKLFF
TRBJ2-2,TRBD2,-,TRBV7-3,TGTGCCAGCAGCTTACTAGCGGGAGGGGACACCGGGGAGCTGTTTTTT,CASSLLAGGDTGELFF
TRBJ1-2,-,-,TRBV5-5,TGTGCCAGCAGCCCTATGGGCGGACTTAATGGCTACACCTTC,CASSPMGGLNGYTF
TRBJ2-3,TRBD2,-,TRBV9,TGTGCCAGCAGCCCGACTAGCGGGACGCAGTATTTT,CASSPTSGTQYF
TRBJ2-7,-,-,TRBV27,TGTGCCACCTCCCCAGCGGTCAGCAACGAGCAGTACTTC,CATSPAVSNEQYF
TRBJ2-1,-,-,TRBV27,TGTGCCAGCAGTTTGAGGGGGTTGGGATACAATGAGCAGTTCTTC,CASSLRGLGYNEQFF
TRBJ1-4,TRBD1,-,TRBV5-1,TGCGCCAGCAGGGATACAGGGAACAGGGGGGAAAAACTGTTTTTT,CASRDTGNRGEKLFF
TRBJ2-1,-,-,TRBV11-2,TGTGCCAGCAGCTTATCAGCGCCGAATGAGCAGTTCTTC,CASSLSAPNEQFF
TRBJ2-4,-,-,TRBV5-4,TGTGCCAGCAGTCCGGACATCGCCAAAAACATTCAGTACTTC,CASSPDIAKNIQYF
TRBJ2-5,-,-,TRBV3-1/TRBV3-2,TGTGCCAGCAGCCCCAACCCAGGTAAAGAGACCCAGTACTTC,CASSPNPGKETQYF
TRBJ1-5,-,few,TRBV19,TGTGCCAGTAGTATAGACCAGGGGTACCAGCCCCAGCATTTT,CASSIDQGYQPQHF
TRBJ1-3,TRBD1,-,TRBV4-1,TGCGCCAGCAGCCAAGATACTAGGACAGGGGCGGACACCATATATTTT,CASSQDTRTGADTIYF
TRBJ1-3,TRBD1,-,TRBV9,TGTGCCAGCACCGCGGGGGACAGGGAGGGAAACACCATATATTTT,CASTAGDREGNTIYF
TRBJ2-1,TRBD1,-,TRBV12-5,TGTGCTAGTGGTTTGCGACAGGGGAGTACCTACAATGAGCAGTTCTTC,CASGLRQGSTYNEQFF
TRBJ2-2,TRBD1,-,TRBV30,TGTGCCTGGCGCCCAGGGGGCACCGGGGAGCTGTTTTTT,CAWRPGGTGELFF
TRBJ1-5,-,few,TRBV28,TGTGCCAGCAGTTTACCCCGTGCAGGGCCGGATCAGCCCCAGCATTTT,CASSLPRAGPDQPQHF
TRBJ1-5,-,once,TRBV6-6,TGTGCCAGCGGTGACCCTCAGGGAAAGGATCAGCCCCAGCATTTT,CASGDPQGKDQPQHF
TRBJ2-2,TRBD2,-,TRBV3-1/TRBV3-2,TGTGCCAGCAGCCAAGGCAGCGGGGGGGCCGGGGAGCTGTTTTTT,CASSQGSGGAGELFF
TRBJ1-6,-,-,TRBV4-3,TGCGCCAGCAGCCCGCCCCCGGTACAGGGAGGGAATTCACCCCTCCACTTT,CASSPPPVQGGNSPLHF
TRBJ2-2,TRBD1,-,TRBV7-2,TGTGCCAGCAGCGGTACAGGGGACCCGATGTCCGGGGAGCTGTTTTTT,CASSGTGDPMSGELFF
TRBJ2-2,TRBD2,-,TRBV6-5,TGTGCCGCCAGACTAGCGGACCGCACCGGGGAGCTGTTTTTT,CAARLADRTGELFF
TRBJ1-6,TRBD1,-,TRBV3-1/TRBV3-2,TGTGCCAGCAGAGAGGGACAGGCTAATTCACCCCTCCACTTT,CASREGQANSPLHF
TRBJ2-5,-,-,TRBV18,TGTGCCAGCTCCCCTAACCAAGAGACCCAGTACTTC,CASSPNQETQYF
TRBJ2-2,TRBD2,-,TRBV9,TGTGCCAGCAGCGTAGGGACTAGCATCGGGGAGCTGTTTTTT,CASSVGTSIGELFF
TRBJ2-5,TRBD2,-,TRBV11-2,TGTGCCAGCAGCTTAGATAGGGCGGGAGGTCAAGAGACCCAGTACTTC,CASSLDRAGGQETQYF
TRBJ2-1,TRBD2,-,TRBV27,TGTGCCAGCAGTTTGCGGGAGGGTGATGAGCAGTTCTTC,CASSLREGDEQFF
TRBJ1-3,TRBD1,once,TRBV7-6,TGTGCCAGCAGCTCCCCCAGGGGGTCGAAAGGAAACACCATATATTTT,CASSSPRGSKGNTIYF
TRBJ2-2,-,-,TRBV11-2,TGTGCCAGCAGTATAAACACCGGGGAGCTGTTTTTT,CASSINTGELFF
TRBJ1-1,-,-,TRBV27,TGTGCCAGCAGTTTATCAGTGAGGACTGAAGCTTTCTTT,CASSLSVRTEAFF
TRBJ2-1,TRBD2,-,TRBV7-2,TGTGCCAGCAGTCCGCCGGAGCGGGGGACGTTCTTC,CASSPPERGTFF
TRBJ1-2,TRBD1,-,TRBV11-2,TGTGCCAGCAGCTCGGGACAGGCATCTAACTATGGCTACACCTTC,CASSSGQASNYGYTF
TRBJ1-2,TRBD1,few,TRBV28,TGTGCCAGCAGCCCCGGGACAGGGGCGCAGGGCTACACCTTC,CASSPGTGAQGYTF
TRBJ2-7,TRBD1,-,TRBV11-2,TGTGCCAGCAGCTTAGGCCCGCAGGGGGCGGTCGCCTACGAGCAGTACTTC,CASSLGPQGAVAYEQYF
TRBJ1-6,-,-,TRBV30,TGTGCCTGCAGGGGATACAGTAATTCACCCCTCCACTTT,CACRGYSNSPLHF
TRBJ2-3,-,-,TRBV28,TGTGCCAGCAGTCTTAGGCCGGGGTCAGATACGCAGTATTTT,CASSLRPGSDTQYF
TRBJ1-2,TRBD1,-,TRBV5-1,TGCGCCAGCAGCTTGGAGGGACAGACCAACTATGGCTACACCTTC,CASSLEGQTNYGYTF
TRBJ1-2,TRBD1,-,TRBV6-5,TGTGCCAGCACAACAGGGGGCCCGGAGGACTATGGCTACACCTTC,CASTTGGPEDYGYTF
TRBJ2-1,-,-,TRBV9,TGTGCCAGCAGCTCCGGGGGTGGGGCTACCAATGAGCAGTTCTTC,CASSSGGGATNEQFF
TRBJ2-1,TRBD1,-,TRBV4-1,TGCGCCAGCAGCCAACTGCCCCAGGGTGGACAGGGGAATAATGAGCAGTTCTTC,CASSQLPQGGQGNNEQFF
TRBJ1-1,TRBD1,-,TRBV19,TGTGCCAGTATCTCGCACAGGGGGGGAAACACTGAAGCTTTCTTT,CASISHRGGNTEAFF